The 27 T cell receptor beta chains given below trace back to one sample, sequenced in a study of long-term antiretroviral therapy in people with HIV (dated 2022 in TCRdb). The immunoSEQ hsTCRB v3.0 assay was used at survey level resolution to sequence the TRB variable region. TCRdb took this table from immuneACCESS and kept in-frame rearrangements with V and J called. Such tables lack part of the clones; where checked against another copy, unresolved V genes explain under half of the gap, and the rest is unexplained. For this sample there are roughly 14,000 clones; around four fifths appear just once. The ten top clones hold roughly 18% of the sample. The sequenced sample was unsorted PBMCs, obtained 1.3 years before starting antiretroviral therapy. Receptors were obtained from a man aged 40-49 years with HIV.

The CDR3 here is CATSSGDRDGYTF. The DNA of the CDR3 is TGTGCCACCAGCAGCGGGGACAGGGATGGCTACACCTTC. This chain uses TRBV15 with TRBJ1-2; 9 bases align to TRBD1. The V gene's germline CDR1 is LNHNV and CDR2 YYDKDF (reference sequence). V dropped 3 bases and J dropped 6; count of bases not matched to a gene: 2. The length of the CDR3 is 13 residues.

The CDR3 loop is CASRTGSEQYF. The CDR3 DNA follows: TGTGCCAGTAGGACAGGGTCCGAGCAGTACTTC. The rearrangement joins TRBV19 to TRBJ2-7; TRBD1 matches 7 bases. The germline V gene has CDR1 LNHDA and CDR2 SQIVND (reference sequence). This CDR3 region has 11 residues. The J segment lost 6 bases and the V segment lost 6 bases, leaving 2 bases of the junction unmatched.

The chain links TRBV5-3 to TRBJ1-5; tentatively, D is TRBD1 (6 bases). TRBV5-3 is an open reading frame whose function is uncertain. This CDR3 contains 14 residues. The V gene lost 7 bases and the J gene lost 2 bases, with 13 bases spanning the gap. The DNA for the CDR3 is TGTGCCAGAGTTACAGGGAAGGGCAATCAGCCCCAGCATTTT. Its translation: CARVTGKGNQPQHF.

This clone was picked up one time. The V call is TRBV5-6, the J call TRBJ2-3; no reliable D call. The CDR3 is made up of 12 amino acids. Germline V lookup: CDR1 SGHDT, CDR2 YYEEEE. V dropped 4 bases and J dropped 0 bases, with 3 bases sitting between them. In nucleotides, the CDR3 is TGTGCCAGCAGCCTCAGCACAGATACGCAGTATTTT. Protein: CASSLSTDTQYF.

This chain uses TRBV18 with TRBJ2-3, with D perhaps TRBD1 (6 bases). This CDR3 has 17 residues. Germline V gene lookup returns CDR1 KGHSH and CDR2 LQKENI. With 2 bases removed from V and 0 bases from J, the gap between germline ends came to 15 bases. CDR3 sequence reads: CASSPMGQKTSTDTQYF. In nucleotides, the CDR3 is TGTGCCAGCTCACCAATGGGACAAAAAACTAGCACAGATACGCAGTATTTT.

The rearrangement uses TRBV23-1 and TRBJ2-2; 11 nucleotides line up with TRBD2. TRBV23-1 is recorded as an ORF, its role being uncertain. This CDR3 is built from 16 residues. Germline trimming cut 6 bases from V and 3 bases from J; bases unmatched to any gene: 6. The CDR3 loop is CASSPGLAAYTGELFF. CDR3 coding DNA: TGCGCCAGCAGCCCGGGACTAGCGGCCTACACCGGGGAGCTGTTTTTT.

V usage is TRBV7-2 and J usage is TRBJ2-7; D is unresolved. The CDR3 covers 11 residues. Trimming removed 5 bases from V and 4 bases from J, with 6 bases in between. Per germline, CDR1 SGHTA and CDR2 FQGNSA. CDR3 in DNA: TGTGCCAGCAGCAACTGGTACGAGCAGTACTTC. Its translation is CASSNWYEQYF.

The chain employs TRBV9 and TRBJ2-1; TRBD1 matches at 8 bases. The CDR3 is 15 residues long. The V gene's germline CDR1 is SGDLS and CDR2 YYNGEE. V dropped 4 bases and J dropped 10; count of bases not matched to a gene: 13. The CDR3, as DNA: TGTGCCAGCAGCCAGGAGGGACAGGTGGTTAGGGAGCAGTTCTTC. Amino acids: CASSQEGQVVREQFF.

V and J are TRBV18 and TRBJ1-4; 9 positions agree with TRBD1. This CDR3 has 14 amino acids. Unmatched junction bases numbered 7, after V lost 4 bases and J lost 10 bases. Germline V lookup: CDR1 KGHSH, CDR2 LQKENI. The CDR3 region is CASSLGQGKGKLFF. CDR3 DNA: TGTGCCAGCTCACTGGGACAGGGCAAAGGAAAACTGTTTTTT.

The V and J genes are TRBV19 and TRBJ1-1, with TRBD1 matching 7 bases. Germline V CDR1 and CDR2: LNHDA, SQIVND (reference sequence). Trimming removed 6 bases from V and 0 bases from J; junction bases left unmatched: 10. The CDR3 totals 16 residues. CDR3 in DNA: TGTGCCAGTAGCGCGGGGGACAGCTTTTTGAACACTGAAGCTTTCTTT. Protein: CASSAGDSFLNTEAFF.

The chain couples TRBV6-1 to TRBJ2-1; D call uncertain. There are 14 residues in the CDR3. Germline assignment: CDR1 MNHNS and CDR2 SASEGT. Trimming stripped 7 bases from V and 4 bases from J, with 14 bases between. The CDR3: CASKNRDRYNEQFF. The CDR3 nucleotides read TGTGCCAGCAAAAACAGAGACCGATACAATGAGCAGTTCTTC.

This clone turned up a few times. The rearrangement links TRBV7-9 to TRBJ2-5; TRBD1 might be the D (5 bases). The CDR3 contains 14 residues. The germline V gene encodes CDR1 SEHNR and CDR2 FQNEAQ (reference sequence). V dropped 3 bases and J dropped 1 base, with 9 bases sitting between them. The CDR3, as DNA: TGTGCCAGCAGCTTGGGGCAGGGCCAAGAGACCCAGTACTTC. Translated, it gives CASSLGQGQETQYF.

This chain links TRBV27 with TRBJ2-1, with D possibly called TRBD1 or TRBD2 (6 bases each). V lost 3 bases and J 4 bases, leaving 10 bases between the germline ends. From germline, CDR1 is MNHEY and CDR2 SMNVEV (reference sequence). The CDR3 runs to 14 residues. The CDR3 DNA follows: TGTGCCAGCAGTTTTAAGGGGGGATACAATGAGCAGTTCTTC. Translation gives CASSFKGGYNEQFF.

This clone came up once. The chain has TRBV15 and TRBJ1-1, with 12 positions matching TRBD1. The germline V gene has CDR1 LNHNV and CDR2 YYDKDF (reference sequence). CDR3 size: 19 residues. J was trimmed by 11 bases and V by 3 bases; bases with no gene match: 22. The CDR3 is CATSSINSRDRGRRHWAFF. The CDR3 bases are TGTGCCACCAGCAGTATAAACAGCCGGGACAGGGGGCGTCGGCATTGGGCTTTCTTT.

This clone has more than one count but fewer than ten. This sequence joins TRBV7-9 and TRBJ1-2; 7 positions match TRBD1. Germline loops: CDR1 SEHNR, CDR2 FQNEAQ (reference sequence). The ends lost 3 bases at V and 8 bases at J; junction bases unmatched: 18. There are 17 residues in the CDR3. This chain's CDR3 is CASSFLQGGALLQGYTF. CDR3 in DNA: TGTGCCAGCAGCTTCCTGCAGGGGGGGGCGCTTCTTCAAGGCTACACCTTC.

The chain couples TRBV27 to TRBJ2-7, with D uncertain. Between the trimmed V and J ends, which lost 6 bases and 2 bases, there was a span of 14 bases. CDR1 and CDR2 from the germline V gene are MNHEY and SMNVEV (reference sequence). CDR3 length: 14 residues. The CDR3 coding sequence is TGTGCCAGCAGCAAGGGATACGGAACCTACGAGCAGTACTTC. This gives the protein CASSKGYGTYEQYF.

This clone was observed once. The chain has TRBV6-5 and TRBJ1-1; 10 nucleotides align to TRBD1. There are 15 residues in the CDR3. V lost 6 bases, J lost 1 base, and 5 bases stayed unmatched. Germline V gene lookup returns CDR1 MNHEY and CDR2 SVGAGI. The CDR3 here is CASRTGGARNTEAFF. The CDR3 coding sequence is TGTGCCAGCAGGACAGGGGGCGCAAGGAACACTGAAGCTTTCTTT.

The rearrangement uses TRBV11-2 and TRBJ2-1; D gene uncertain. Trimming pared 1 base from V and 3 bases from J, leaving 7 bases between. The V gene's germline CDR1 is SGHAT and CDR2 FQNNGV. This CDR3 is 14 amino acids long. This chain's CDR3 is CASSLGRDYNEQFF. The CDR3 DNA sequence: TGTGCCAGCAGCTTAGGTAGGGACTACAATGAGCAGTTCTTC.

V and J are TRBV4-1 and TRBJ2-2; 12 nucleotides align to TRBD2. Trimming removed 2 bases from V and 6 bases from J; junction bases left unmatched: 7. CDR3 length: 17 amino acids. Germline CDR1 is MGHRA and CDR2 is YSYEKL. CDR3 bases: TGCGCCAGCAGCCAACAATCTAGCGGGGGGGCCCCCGGGGAGCTGTTTTTT. Translated: CASSQQSSGGAPGELFF.

The genes are TRBV19 and TRBJ1-4; 7 positions agree with TRBD1. In germline, CDR1 is LNHDA, CDR2 SQIVND (reference sequence). Trimming cost V 4 bases and J 0 bases; bases outside gene matches: 8. The CDR3 length is 17 residues. For the CDR3, the DNA is TGTGCCAGTAGTACCTGGGACAGTCCCGCAACTAATGAAAAACTGTTTTTT. Its protein product is CASSTWDSPATNEKLFF.

The chain is built from TRBV9 and TRBJ2-7; perhaps TRBD1 as D (5 bases). The CDR3 has 14 residues. Germline V gene sequence: CDR1 SGDLS, CDR2 YYNGEE. Trimming left V 0 bases short and J 0 bases short, with 7 bases between. This CDR3 is CASSVGGLSYEQYF. CDR3 sequence (DNA): TGTGCCAGCAGCGTAGGGGGCCTCTCCTACGAGCAGTACTTC. Based on the CDR3 plus reference TRBV9 and TRBJ2-7, the full variable domain is DSGVTQTPKHLITATGQRVTLRCSPRSGDLSVYWYQQSLDQGLQFLIQYYNGEERAKGNILERFSAQQFPDLHSELNLSSLELGDSALYFCASSVGGLSYEQYFGPGTRLTVT.

This chain uses TRBV19 with TRBJ2-1; D is perhaps TRBD1 (5 bases). The CDR3 is 12 residues long. V was trimmed by 0 bases and J by 13 bases, leaving 10 bases between them. Germline V gives CDR1 LNHDA, CDR2 SQIVND (reference sequence). CDR3 in DNA: TGTGCCAGTAGTATAGATCGAACAGGACAGTTCTTC. It codes for CASSIDRTGQFF. The full variable domain, in which reference TRBV19 and TRBJ2-1 provide the parts outside the CDR3, is DGGITQSPKYLFRKEGQNVTLSCEQNLNHDAMYWYRQDPGQGLRLIYYSQIVNDFQKGDIAEGYSVSREKKESFPLTVTSAQKNPTAFYLCASSIDRTGQFFGPGTRLTVL.

This clone was seen a few times. CDR3 protein: CASSPSGTGNTEAFF. The CDR3 DNA reads as TGTGCCAGCTCACCGTCCGGGACAGGGAACACTGAAGCTTTCTTT. This chain joins TRBV18 and TRBJ1-1, with 8 nucleotides matching TRBD1. Germline assignment: CDR1 KGHSH and CDR2 LQKENI. The V segment lost 3 bases and the J segment 1 base; nucleotides outside the gene matches: 4. This CDR3 is 15 amino acids long.

V usage is TRBV7-2 and J usage is TRBJ1-6; TRBD1 agrees at 7 bases. V shed 5 bases, J shed 1 base, and the junction held 14 bases outside the gene matches. From germline, CDR1 is SGHTA and CDR2 FQGNSA. The CDR3 runs 19 residues. Here the CDR3 DNA reads TGTGCCAGCAGCCAAGACAGGGAAGAGAGCTGGTCCTATAATTCACCCCTCCACTTT. Encoded protein: CASSQDREESWSYNSPLHF.

The gene calls are TRBV7-2 and TRBJ2-3; D is undetermined. From germline, CDR1 is SGHTA and CDR2 FQGNSA. V was shortened by 1 base and J by 2 bases, with 10 bases between the two germline ends. The CDR3 is 15 residues long. The CDR3 protein is CASSLGLSHTDTQYF. The CDR3 DNA follows: TGTGCCAGCAGCTTAGGGCTTTCACACACAGATACGCAGTATTTT.

The chain recombines TRBV14 with TRBJ2-2; 9 bases are shared with TRBD2. This CDR3 is built from 16 residues. V gave up 2 bases and J gave up 3 bases; unmatched junction bases: 4. In germline, CDR1 is SGHDN, CDR2 FVKESK. CDR3 nucleotides: TGTGCCAGCAGCCAAAGGTCTAGCGGGGACACCGGGGAGCTGTTTTTT. Its protein product is CASSQRSSGDTGELFF.

The chain links TRBV5-3 to TRBJ1-5; TRBD1 matches 7 bases. TRBV5-3 is an ORF; its function is uncertain. This CDR3 contains 14 residues. The junction had 6 bases not matched to a gene; V was cut back by 2 bases and J by 7 bases. The CDR3 loop is CARSLRGRGQPQHF. In DNA, the CDR3 is TGTGCCAGAAGCTTAAGGGGGCGCGGACAGCCCCAGCATTTT.